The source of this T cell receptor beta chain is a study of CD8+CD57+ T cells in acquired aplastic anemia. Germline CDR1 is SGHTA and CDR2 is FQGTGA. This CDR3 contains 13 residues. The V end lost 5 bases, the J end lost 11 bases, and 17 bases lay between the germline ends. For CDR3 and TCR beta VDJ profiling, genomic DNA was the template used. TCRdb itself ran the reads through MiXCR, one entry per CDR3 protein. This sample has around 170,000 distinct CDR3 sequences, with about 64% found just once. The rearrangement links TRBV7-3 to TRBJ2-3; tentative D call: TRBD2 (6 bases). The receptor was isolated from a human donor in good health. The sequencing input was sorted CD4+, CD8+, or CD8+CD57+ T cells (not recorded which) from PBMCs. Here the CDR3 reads CASSHEDYNEQYF. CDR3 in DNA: TGTGCCAGCAGCCACGAGGACTACAATGAGCAGTATTTT. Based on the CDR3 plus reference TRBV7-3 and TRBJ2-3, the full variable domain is GAGVSQTPSNKVTEKGKYVELRCDPISGHTALYWYRQSLGQGPEFLIYFQGTGAADDSGLPNDRFFAVRPEGSVSTLKIQRTERGDSAVYLCASSHEDYNEQYFGPGTRLTVL.